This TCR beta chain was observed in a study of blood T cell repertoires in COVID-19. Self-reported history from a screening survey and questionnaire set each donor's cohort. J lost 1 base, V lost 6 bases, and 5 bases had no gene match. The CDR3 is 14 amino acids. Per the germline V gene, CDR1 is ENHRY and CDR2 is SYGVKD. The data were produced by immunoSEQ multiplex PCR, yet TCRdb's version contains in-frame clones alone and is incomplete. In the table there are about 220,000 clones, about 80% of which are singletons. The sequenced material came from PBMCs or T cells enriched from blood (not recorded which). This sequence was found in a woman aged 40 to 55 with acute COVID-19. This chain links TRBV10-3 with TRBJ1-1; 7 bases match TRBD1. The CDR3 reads CAIRVQGRNTEAFF. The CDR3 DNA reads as TGTGCCATCAGGGTACAGGGGAGGAACACTGAAGCTTTCTTT.